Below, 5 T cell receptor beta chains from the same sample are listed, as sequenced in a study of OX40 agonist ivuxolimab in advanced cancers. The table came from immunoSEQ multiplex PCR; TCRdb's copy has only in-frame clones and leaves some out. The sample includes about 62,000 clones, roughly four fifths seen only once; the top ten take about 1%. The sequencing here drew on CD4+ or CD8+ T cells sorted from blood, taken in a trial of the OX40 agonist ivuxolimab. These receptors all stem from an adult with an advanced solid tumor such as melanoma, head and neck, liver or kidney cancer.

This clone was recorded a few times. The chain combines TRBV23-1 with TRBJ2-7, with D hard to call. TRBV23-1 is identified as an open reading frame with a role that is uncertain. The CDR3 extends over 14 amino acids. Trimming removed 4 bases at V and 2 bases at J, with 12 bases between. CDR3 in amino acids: CASSPPTPTYEQYF. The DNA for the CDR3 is TGCGCCAGCAGTCCCCCGACACCCACCTACGAGCAGTACTTC.

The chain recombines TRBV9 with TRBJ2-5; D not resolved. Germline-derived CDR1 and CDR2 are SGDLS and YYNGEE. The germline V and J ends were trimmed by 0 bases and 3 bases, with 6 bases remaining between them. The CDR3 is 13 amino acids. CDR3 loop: CASSVELEETQYF. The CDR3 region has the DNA TGTGCCAGCAGCGTAGAACTGGAAGAGACCCAGTACTTC.

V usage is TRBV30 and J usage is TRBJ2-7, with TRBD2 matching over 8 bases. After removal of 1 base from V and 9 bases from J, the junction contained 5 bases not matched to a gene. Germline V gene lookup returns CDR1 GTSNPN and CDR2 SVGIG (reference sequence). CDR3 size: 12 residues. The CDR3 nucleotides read TGTGCCTGGAGTGCCCCCGGGGGGGGGCAGTACTTC. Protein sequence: CAWSAPGGGQYF.

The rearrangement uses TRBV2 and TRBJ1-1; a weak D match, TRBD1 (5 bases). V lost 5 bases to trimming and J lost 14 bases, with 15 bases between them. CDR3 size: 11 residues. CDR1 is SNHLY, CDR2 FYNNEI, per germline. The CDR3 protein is CASSPGLHPFF. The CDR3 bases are TGTGCCAGCAGTCCGGGACTCCATCCCTTCTTT. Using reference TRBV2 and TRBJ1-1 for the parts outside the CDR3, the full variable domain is EPEVTQTPSHQVTQMGQEVILRCVPISNHLYFYWYRQILGQKVEFLVSFYNNEISEKSEIFDDQFSVERPDGSNFTLKIRSTKLEDSAMYFCASSPGLHPFFGQGTRLTVV.

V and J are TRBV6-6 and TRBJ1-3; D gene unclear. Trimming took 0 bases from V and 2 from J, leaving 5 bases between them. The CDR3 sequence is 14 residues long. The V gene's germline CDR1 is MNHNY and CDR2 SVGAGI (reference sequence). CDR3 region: CASSYSQAGNTIYF. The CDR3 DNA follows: TGTGCCAGCAGTTACTCCCAAGCTGGAAACACCATATATTTT.